This is a list of T cell receptor beta chains from one sample in a study of immune evolution from preneoplasia to lung adenocarcinoma. The protocol was immunoSEQ multiplex PCR, while the TCRdb copy is restricted to in-frame clones and leaves out a portion. The sample includes about 10,000 clones, around four fifths of them seen just once. Material: FFPE minimally invasive lung adenocarcinoma tissue. These receptors were taken from a person between 70 and 80 years old with lung adenocarcinoma. Some clones in this sample may be carry-over from other donors' samples. Both conserved end residues are part of each CDR3. Fields, in order: J gene, V gene, clone size, CDR3 protein. Only part of the rows carry a size: once, few, many, or a class if the clone is expanded.

TRBJ1-2 | TRBV5-5 | - | CASSFQTNYGYTF
TRBJ2-5 | TRBV5-1 | - | CASSFRERTKETQYF
TRBJ2-7 | TRBV6-1 | - | CASSTNRASSYEQYF
TRBJ2-3 | TRBV9 | - | CASSVEGRGTDTQYF
TRBJ1-2 | TRBV28 | few | CASSLSAANGYTF
TRBJ2-1 | TRBV6-4 | - | CASSLGQASYNEQFF
TRBJ2-3 | TRBV28 | - | CASSTQGGSTDTQYF
TRBJ2-2 | TRBV30 | - | CAWSDLLGELFF
TRBJ1-3 | TRBV14 | - | CASSPTGSGNTIYF
TRBJ2-1 | TRBV2 | - | CASGWSEQFF
TRBJ2-1 | TRBV5-1 | - | CASSQGQGSWNEQFF
TRBJ2-5 | TRBV30 | - | CAYGGLGETQYF
TRBJ1-6 | TRBV7-2 | - | CASSRDHNSPLHF
TRBJ2-2 | TRBV27 | - | CASSSYGTSGRPSTGELFF
TRBJ1-1 | TRBV5-1 | - | CASSLVGTTEAFF
TRBJ1-6 | TRBV6-1 | few | CASMAVFNSPLHF
TRBJ1-3 | TRBV5-4 | medium-sized | CASSLAQTSSGNTIYF
TRBJ1-2 | TRBV6-5 | - | CASRPGKGDYGYTF
TRBJ2-4 | TRBV28 | - | CASSLSPPDSLAKNIQYF
TRBJ2-7 | TRBV9 | - | CASSLEDRASEQYF
TRBJ1-1 | TRBV7-9 | - | CASSFTGLNTEAFF
TRBJ2-2 | TRBV10-3 | few | CAISESTGGGTGELFF
TRBJ2-2 | TRBV7-9 | - | CASPRDGLNTGELFF
TRBJ2-2 | TRBV5-6 | - | CASSYTADLTGELFF
TRBJ2-7 | TRBV2 | - | CASSAGPGGEQYF
TRBJ2-3 | TRBV6-5 | - | CASGRPPTDTQYF
TRBJ1-1 | TRBV18 | - | CASSPSGANTEAFF
TRBJ1-2 | TRBV2 | - | CASRADSQRYGYTF